What follows describes a single T cell receptor (beta chain). As yet, its antigen is unknown. Sequenced by immunoSEQ multiplex PCR; TCRdb stores in-frame clones only, minus some. The top ten clones hold 2.6% of a sample with about 180,000 clones, roughly nine tenths of them seen once. CDR1 and CDR2 (germline): MDHEN, SYDVKM. The CDR3 has 13 residues. The V end lost 4 bases, the J end lost 4 bases, and 10 bases lay between the germline ends. The sample is drawn from a study of T cell responses to AZD1222 COVID-19 vaccine. Study-level background: Second doses were pooled across both intervals (about 4 or about 12 weeks). General observations from the study: Mapped onto spike, vaccine-associated CD4 TCRs spanned it and were dominant at 160-218 and 743-854. The study identified only a handful of AZD1222 recipients as seropositive at baseline.

The sample was peripheral blood, taken on day 0 of AZD1222 vaccination. This TCR derives from an adult in good health. The rearrangement uses TRBV28 and TRBJ1-2; D is perhaps TRBD1 (5 bases). The CDR3 reads CASSYQGVYGYTF. DNA for the CDR3: TGTGCCAGCAGTTACCAGGGAGTCTATGGCTACACCTTC.